Each of the 13 T cell receptor beta chains below was sequenced from the same sample in a study of T cell repertoires in cytomegalovirus infection. No cognate antigen is known for these TCRs. TCRdb reanalysed the reads using MiXCR and keeps one entry per CDR3 protein. The repertoire consists of around 120,000 distinct CDR3 sequences, with 24% occurring once and the leading ten covering around 32%. Sequencing input: PBMCs, sequenced either directly or after in vitro stimulation (not recorded which). Receptor source: a human donor in good health (CMV status not recorded). Some clones in this sample may be carry-over from other donors' samples.

The rearrangement links TRBV19 to TRBJ2-1; weak D call: TRBD1 (6 bases). This CDR3 has 16 amino acids. Germline V gene sequence: CDR1 LNHDA, CDR2 SQIVND (reference sequence). V lost 2 bases, J lost 8 bases, and 19 bases lay in between. DNA for the CDR3: TGTGCCAGTAGTATATCCAGCAGGGGTTACCAGGATGAGCAGTTCTTC. It encodes CASSISSRGYQDEQFF.

The J gene is TRBJ2-3, the V gene TRBV5-4; 9 bases are a match to TRBD2. CDR3 size: 16 residues. Germline trimming cut 0 bases from V and 2 bases from J; bases unmatched to any gene: 4. In germline, CDR1 is SGHNT, CDR2 YYREEE (reference sequence). As DNA, the CDR3 is TGTGCCAGCAGCTTGGCACTAGCGGGCTCCACAGATACGCAGTATTTT. This gives the protein CASSLALAGSTDTQYF.

This clonotype was seen at least ten times. V and J are TRBV14 and TRBJ2-3; 7 bases match TRBD2. Germline assignment: CDR1 SGHDN and CDR2 FVKESK. With V trimmed by 1 base and J by 3 bases, 7 bases remained unmatched. This CDR3 is 16 amino acids long. The CDR3 DNA is TGTGCCAGCAGCCAAGGCACTAGCGCCCTAACAGATACGCAGTATTTT. This codes for CASSQGTSALTDTQYF.

J is TRBJ2-1 and V is TRBV15; 9 positions agree with TRBD2. The V segment lost 1 base and the J segment 4 bases; nucleotides outside the gene matches: 2. Germline lookup yields CDR1 LNHNV and CDR2 YYDKDF (reference sequence). The CDR3 totals 15 residues. The CDR3 region has the DNA TGTGCCACCAGCAGAGTTAGCGGGGGATACAATGAGCAGTTCTTC. It encodes CATSRVSGGYNEQFF.

The J gene is TRBJ2-5, the V gene TRBV11-2; D call uncertain. V dropped 5 bases and J dropped 0 bases, with 16 bases sitting between them. The CDR3 loop spans 16 amino acids. Germline assignment: CDR1 SGHAT and CDR2 FQNNGV. The CDR3 DNA reads as TGTGCCAGCAGCCCCCGTGGTCACATAAACCAAGAGACCCAGTACTTC. This translates into CASSPRGHINQETQYF.

This clonotype has ten or more counts. This CDR3 is CASSFTPDRGRSGYGYTF. In nucleotides, the CDR3 is TGTGCCAGCAGCTTTACCCCGGACAGGGGGCGGTCTGGCTATGGCTACACCTTC. The V and J genes are TRBV7-2 and TRBJ1-2, with TRBD1 identical over 11 bases. Germline values: CDR1 SGHTA, CDR2 FQGNSA. The CDR3 has 18 amino acids. Losses at the gene ends were 3 bases for V and 4 bases for J; bases not matched to a gene: 13.

The chain links TRBV5-5 to TRBJ2-5; D gene uncertain. Germline-derived CDR1 and CDR2 are SGHKS and YYEKEE (reference sequence). V lost 0 bases and J 1 base, leaving 7 bases between the germline ends. The CDR3 length is 14 residues. The CDR3 loop is CASSLEWVQETQYF. The CDR3 DNA reads as TGTGCCAGCAGCTTGGAATGGGTCCAAGAGACCCAGTACTTC.

The genes are TRBV7-6 and TRBJ2-1, with 10 bases fitting TRBD2. The CDR3 is made up of 16 amino acids. J was trimmed by 7 bases and V by 4 bases; bases with no gene match: 10. CDR1 and CDR2 from the germline V gene are SGHVS and FNYEAQ. CDR3: CASSSLAPGLANEQFF. The CDR3 bases are TGTGCCAGCAGCTCTCTCGCACCGGGACTAGCGAATGAGCAGTTCTTC. The full variable domain, in which reference TRBV7-6 and TRBJ2-1 provide the parts outside the CDR3, is GAGVSQSPRYKVTKRGQDVALRCDPISGHVSLYWYRQALGQGPEFLTYFNYEAQQDKSGLPNDRFSAERPEGSISTLTIQRTEQRDSAMYRCASSSLAPGLANEQFFGPGTRLTVL.

The chain recombines TRBV24-1 with TRBJ2-5, with TRBD1 identical over 9 bases. Germline lookup yields CDR1 KGHDR and CDR2 SFDVKD. This CDR3 comprises 15 residues. V gave up 4 bases and J gave up 1 base; unmatched junction bases: 3. CDR3 DNA sequence: TGTGCCACCAGTGACCAGACAGGGGGCCAAGAGACCCAGTACTTC. This sequence encodes CATSDQTGGQETQYF.

This rearrangement joins TRBV7-9 to TRBJ1-2; 10 positions agree with TRBD1. This CDR3 comprises 16 residues. From germline, CDR1 is SEHNR and CDR2 FQNEAQ (reference sequence). The trim removed 6 bases at V and 1 base at J, leaving 8 bases unmatched. The CDR3 region is CASRGSGTGVNYGYTF. CDR3 bases: TGTGCCAGCAGGGGATCCGGGACAGGGGTTAACTATGGCTACACCTTC.

This clonotype turned up a few times. The chain links TRBV12-5 to TRBJ2-2, with unresolved D. This CDR3 is built from 13 residues. V lost 4 bases and J lost 2, with 5 bases in between. Germline V lookup: CDR1 LGHNT, CDR2 FRNRAP. The CDR3 region has the DNA TGTGCTAGTGGTTCTCCAAACACCGGGGAGCTGTTTTTT. It yields the protein CASGSPNTGELFF.

The V gene is TRBV5-1, the J gene TRBJ2-3; D call uncertain. Trimming cost V 0 bases and J 4 bases, with 6 bases left between them. Germline values: CDR1 SGHRS, CDR2 YFSETQ. The CDR3 loop spans 13 amino acids. CDR3 DNA sequence: TGCGCCAGCAGCTTGGATAAACCAGATACGCAGTATTTT. Translation: CASSLDKPDTQYF.

The table lists this clonotype with a few counts. The chain links TRBV10-3 to TRBJ2-3; D gene ambiguous. The V end lost 8 bases, the J end lost 2 bases, and 14 bases lay between the germline ends. The CDR3 sequence is 14 residues long. Germline V CDR1 and CDR2: ENHRY, SYGVKD. DNA of the CDR3: TGTGCCATCCTGAGCGACCCAACCACAGATACGCAGTATTTT. Residues: CAILSDPTTDTQYF.